This record concerns one TCR beta chain sequence. The sample belongs to a study of blood T cells in healthy people across ages. Together with a sample-barcoded 5' primer, a J-beta primer mix was included in a second PCR lasting about 7 to 12 cycles. TCRdb re-derived calls from the 5' RACE reads in MiXCR, one entry per CDR3 protein. Among around 1.5 million distinct CDR3 sequences listed, approximately 63% were seen once. The J segment lost 3 bases and the V segment lost 7 bases, leaving 5 bases of the junction unmatched. Germline V gene sequence: CDR1 LGHNT, CDR2 FRNRAP. This CDR3 has 15 residues. The chain recombines TRBV12-5 with TRBJ2-1, with 11 bases identical to TRBD2. The sequencing sample was made of blood. This sequence was found in a man aged 18 to 29 in good health. CDR3 amino acids: CASALAGGYYNEQFF. In nucleotides, the CDR3 is TGTGCTAGTGCCTTAGCGGGGGGGTACTACAATGAGCAGTTCTTC.